Shown below are 26 T cell receptor beta chains from a single sample sequenced in a study of blood T cell repertoires in COVID-19. Data came from immunoSEQ multiplex PCR; TCRdb stores just in-frame clones and leaves some out. In the table there are roughly 320,000 clones, just over 85% of which are singletons. Sequencing was done on a sample of PBMCs or T cells enriched from blood (not recorded which). These receptor sequences come from a man aged 25-45 years who had recovered from COVID-19.

This clone turned up a few times. The chain recombines TRBV5-1 with TRBJ2-7; D is perhaps TRBD1 (7 bases). Germline V gene data show CDR1 as SGHRS and CDR2 as YFSETQ. The CDR3 consists of 15 residues. The germline V and J ends were trimmed by 0 bases and 2 bases, with 12 bases remaining between them. The CDR3 coding sequence is TGCGCCAGCAGCTTGGGGAGGGGGCTGGCCTACGAGCAGTACTTC. Its translation: CASSLGRGLAYEQYF.

The V gene is TRBV20-1, the J gene TRBJ1-1; TRBD1 is a possible D gene (5 bases). Germline values: CDR1 DFQATT, CDR2 SNEGSKA (reference sequence). This CDR3 spans 15 amino acids. V shed 3 bases and J shed 5 bases, with 19 bases lying between them. The CDR3 region is CSASSVDIGITEAFF. CDR3 sequence (DNA): TGCAGTGCTAGTTCGGTGGACATTGGTATAACTGAAGCTTTCTTT.

As regards this clone: Distinct nucleotide sequences in the sample also encode this CDR3. This sequence joins TRBV6-5 and TRBJ1-2, with TRBD1 as a possible D gene (5 bases). Germline V gene lookup returns CDR1 MNHEY and CDR2 SVGAGI. Trimming shortened V by 8 bases and J by 5 bases, and 9 bases separated the two germline ends. The CDR3 has 11 residues. The CDR3 sequence is CASRGDYGYTF. In DNA, the CDR3 is TGTGCCAGCCGGGGGGATTATGGCTACACCTTC.

This clone was counted once. The chain uses TRBV2 and TRBJ2-7; 7 bases match TRBD2. J lost 1 base, V lost 6 bases, and 15 bases had no gene match. The CDR3 spans 17 residues. The germline gives CDR1 SNHLY, CDR2 FYNNEI. The CDR3 coding sequence is TGTGCCAGCAGCCGGGTCGAACGGCCTAGCGGATCCTACGAGCAGTACTTC. It translates to CASSRVERPSGSYEQYF.

This chain joins TRBV12-3 or TRBV12-4 and TRBJ2-1; D uncertain. Trimming removed 3 bases at V and 7 bases at J, with 7 bases between. The CDR3 is 12 residues long. The CDR3: CASSFFSNEQFF. The CDR3 DNA follows: TGTGCCAGCAGTTTTTTTTCGAATGAGCAGTTCTTC.

J is TRBJ2-3 and V is TRBV29-1; D gene ambiguous. The CDR3 runs 10 residues. The germline V gene has CDR1 SQVTM and CDR2 ANQGSEA. CDR3 sequence: CTTSADTQYF. CDR3 DNA sequence: TGCACGACAAGTGCAGATACGCAGTATTTT.

The chain employs TRBV2 and TRBJ1-1, with TRBD1 matching over 9 bases. There are 15 residues in the CDR3. J lost 4 bases, V lost 6 bases, and 9 bases had no gene match. Germline V gene sequence: CDR1 SNHLY, CDR2 FYNNEI. For the CDR3, the DNA is TGTGCCAGCAGGGCTCTGGACAGGGGCCGCACTGAAGCTTTCTTT. Encoded protein: CASRALDRGRTEAFF.

This sequence joins TRBV28 and TRBJ1-5; D unresolved. V was pared by 4 bases and J by 1 base, with 11 bases between. Germline CDR1 reads MDHEN; CDR2 reads SYDVKM. The CDR3 extends over 15 amino acids. DNA of the CDR3: TGTGCCAGCAGTTCCCCCCGAGGAAGCAATCAGCCCCAGCATTTT. Translation gives CASSSPRGSNQPQHF.

The CDR3 sequence is CASSFVLWGRDRAGTEAFF. The CDR3 DNA reads as TGTGCCAGCAGTTTTGTGTTGTGGGGGAGGGACAGGGCAGGCACTGAAGCTTTCTTT. The J gene is TRBJ1-1, the V gene TRBV28, with 9 bases fitting TRBD1. CDR1 and CDR2 (germline): MDHEN, SYDVKM. CDR3 length equals 19 residues. V gave up 3 bases and J gave up 4 bases; unmatched junction bases: 18.

This chain joins TRBV18 and TRBJ2-7; the D gene is possibly TRBD2 (5 bases). The CDR3 length is 16 residues. Deletions cut 6 bases from V and 4 bases from J, with 22 bases between. Germline lookup yields CDR1 KGHSH and CDR2 LQKENI. The CDR3 nucleotides read TGTGCCAGCTCGCGGCGGCGGAGTAGCGAGCCTTACGAGCAGTACTTC. Protein product: CASSRRRSSEPYEQYF.

The genes are TRBV7-9 and TRBJ1-2, with 7 nucleotides matching TRBD1. The CDR3 loop spans 13 amino acids. The V segment lost 1 base and the J segment 4 bases; nucleotides outside the gene matches: 0. Per the germline V gene, CDR1 is SEHNR and CDR2 is FQNEAQ (reference sequence). CDR3 sequence (DNA): TGTGCCAGCAGCTTAGAGGGGGCCTATGGCTACACCTTC. Protein sequence: CASSLEGAYGYTF. Full variable domain (rest looked up from reference TRBV7-9 and TRBJ1-2): DTGVSQNPRHKITKRGQNVTFRCDPISEHNRLYWYRQTLGQGPEFLTYFQNEAQLEKSRLLSDRFSAERPKGSFSTLEIQRTEQGDSAMYLCASSLEGAYGYTFGSGTRLTVV.

The chain links TRBV2 to TRBJ2-1; maybe TRBD1 (6 bases). Germline CDR1 reads SNHLY; CDR2 reads FYNNEI. V lost 10 bases and J 7 bases, leaving 20 bases between the germline ends. The CDR3 loop spans 14 amino acids. This chain's CDR3 is CATHPGQITNEQFF. The CDR3, as DNA: TGTGCCACCCATCCCGGACAGATAACAAATGAGCAGTTCTTC.

This clone appeared a single time. V and J are TRBV3-1 (or the pseudogene TRBV3-2) and TRBJ2-1, with 13 nucleotides matching TRBD2. CDR1 is LGHDT and CDR2 is YNNKEL in the germline V gene (reference sequence). V lost 0 bases, J lost 0 bases, and 11 bases stayed unmatched. This CDR3 spans 21 amino acids. CDR3 coding DNA: TGTGCCAGCAGCCAAGACCCCCCGGGACTAGCGGGACCGTACTCCTACAATGAGCAGTTCTTC. Protein: CASSQDPPGLAGPYSYNEQFF.

V is TRBV7-2 and J is TRBJ2-1; possibly TRBD2 for D (5 bases). V gave up 3 bases and J gave up 0 bases, with 18 bases separating them. There are 18 residues in the CDR3. The germline gives CDR1 SGHTA, CDR2 FQGNSA. CDR3 nucleotides: TGTGCCAGCAGCTTTGATAGGATTCAGCGGTACTCCTACAATGAGCAGTTCTTC. Its translation is CASSFDRIQRYSYNEQFF.

In nucleotides, the CDR3 is TGTGCCAGCACCTATTGGGAGGCCGCAGGGTTGAGCAATCAGCCCCAGCATTTT. This gives the protein CASTYWEAAGLSNQPQHF. The V call is TRBV28, the J call TRBJ1-5, with a possible D match to TRBD1 (5 bases). The germline V gene encodes CDR1 MDHEN and CDR2 SYDVKM. The CDR3 length is 18 residues. V lost 7 bases, J lost 1 base, and 23 bases lay in between.

The table lists this clone with a count of one. This chain's CDR3 is CASSPRTTNEKLFF. CDR3 nucleotides: TGTGCCAGCTCACCGCGGACTACTAATGAAAAACTGTTTTTT. This chain uses TRBV18 with TRBJ1-4; D unclear. The CDR3 loop spans 14 amino acids. Germline-derived CDR1 and CDR2 are KGHSH and LQKENI. Trimming cost V 3 bases and J 2 bases, with 7 bases left between them.

The chain recombines TRBV27 with TRBJ1-1; 11 nucleotides line up with TRBD1. Germline values: CDR1 MNHEY, CDR2 SMNVEV (reference sequence). This CDR3 contains 14 residues. The junction had 4 bases not matched to a gene; V was cut back by 3 bases and J by 7 bases. CDR3 coding DNA: TGTGCCAGCAGTTTGGGGGACAGGGGGGTTGAAGCTTTCTTT. Protein sequence: CASSLGDRGVEAFF.

This chain joins TRBV3-1 (or the pseudogene TRBV3-2) and TRBJ2-1, with TRBD2 as a possible D gene (5 bases). V lost 8 bases, J lost 2 bases, and 10 bases lay in between. The CDR3 covers 13 residues. CDR1 and CDR2 (germline): LGHDT, YNNKEL (reference sequence). The CDR3 spells CASCGSPYNEQFF. In DNA, the CDR3 is TGTGCCAGCTGTGGGAGCCCCTACAATGAGCAGTTCTTC.

This chain connects TRBV18 to TRBJ1-2; D is uncertain. The CDR3 loop spans 19 amino acids. Germline V CDR1 and CDR2: KGHSH, LQKENI. Trimming pared 3 bases from V and 0 bases from J, leaving 23 bases between. The CDR3 DNA sequence: TGTGCCAGCTCACCCGGGGATAGGCGAACTACGAGAGCTAACTATGGCTACACCTTC. It translates to CASSPGDRRTTRANYGYTF.

This clone is a singleton in its sample. The gene calls are TRBV18 and TRBJ1-1, with D unresolved. Germline V lookup: CDR1 KGHSH, CDR2 LQKENI. V lost 1 base to trimming and J lost 5 bases, with 11 bases between them. The CDR3 contains 14 residues. The chain's CDR3 is CASSPHPSGTEAFF. The CDR3 coding sequence is TGTGCCAGCTCACCACATCCCTCGGGGACTGAAGCTTTCTTT.

The chain recombines TRBV7-9 with TRBJ1-6, with unresolved D. CDR3 length equals 15 residues. V lost 3 bases, J lost 6 bases, and 12 bases lay in between. Germline values: CDR1 SEHNR, CDR2 FQNEAQ (reference sequence). The CDR3 coding sequence is TGTGCCAGCAGCTTGGAGCCGGGGAGTAATTCACCCCTCCACTTT. Protein: CASSLEPGSNSPLHF.

The rearrangement joins TRBV20-1 to TRBJ1-1; 8 bases agree with TRBD1. Germline V gene sequence: CDR1 DFQATT, CDR2 SNEGSKA (reference sequence). The CDR3 has 13 residues. Trimming removed 4 bases from V and 5 bases from J; junction bases left unmatched: 6. The CDR3: CSATDRGRTEAFF. CDR3 nucleotide sequence: TGCAGTGCTACTGACAGGGGCCGAACTGAAGCTTTCTTT.

Comment on this clone: The sample carries other DNA sequences with the same CDR3. The V call is TRBV6-5, the J call TRBJ2-7; D possibly corresponds to TRBD1 (5 bases). Deletions cut 0 bases from V and 2 bases from J, with 8 bases between. CDR1 and CDR2 (germline): MNHEY, SVGAGI. The CDR3 has 14 amino acids. The CDR3 region has the DNA TGTGCCAGCAGTTACTCAACAGGCGCCTACGAGCAGTACTTC. Translating gives CASSYSTGAYEQYF.

The chain couples TRBV15 to TRBJ1-1; D might be TRBD1 (5 bases). Per the germline V gene, CDR1 is LNHNV and CDR2 is YYDKDF (reference sequence). V was trimmed by 4 bases and J by 0 bases, leaving 12 bases between them. The CDR3 length is 15 residues. The CDR3 coding sequence is TGTGCCACCAGCACCAGACAGACTTTGAACACTGAAGCTTTCTTT. It is translated as CATSTRQTLNTEAFF.

The chain couples TRBV12-3 or TRBV12-4 to TRBJ1-5, with D possibly matching TRBD1 (5 bases). The CDR3 has 13 residues. Deletions cut 6 bases from V and 7 bases from J, with 13 bases between. The CDR3 loop is CASRPGFGQPQHF. CDR3 in DNA: TGTGCCAGCAGGCCAGGGTTTGGCCAGCCCCAGCATTTT.

This chain joins TRBV5-1 and TRBJ2-7, with 9 bases identical to TRBD2. CDR1 SGHRS and CDR2 YFSETQ come from the germline V gene. The trim removed 3 bases at V and 2 bases at J, leaving 9 bases unmatched. There are 16 residues in the CDR3. The CDR3 nucleotides read TGCGCCAGCAGCTCGACCTTAGCGGGAGTACCCTACGAGCAGTACTTC. Amino acids: CASSSTLAGVPYEQYF.